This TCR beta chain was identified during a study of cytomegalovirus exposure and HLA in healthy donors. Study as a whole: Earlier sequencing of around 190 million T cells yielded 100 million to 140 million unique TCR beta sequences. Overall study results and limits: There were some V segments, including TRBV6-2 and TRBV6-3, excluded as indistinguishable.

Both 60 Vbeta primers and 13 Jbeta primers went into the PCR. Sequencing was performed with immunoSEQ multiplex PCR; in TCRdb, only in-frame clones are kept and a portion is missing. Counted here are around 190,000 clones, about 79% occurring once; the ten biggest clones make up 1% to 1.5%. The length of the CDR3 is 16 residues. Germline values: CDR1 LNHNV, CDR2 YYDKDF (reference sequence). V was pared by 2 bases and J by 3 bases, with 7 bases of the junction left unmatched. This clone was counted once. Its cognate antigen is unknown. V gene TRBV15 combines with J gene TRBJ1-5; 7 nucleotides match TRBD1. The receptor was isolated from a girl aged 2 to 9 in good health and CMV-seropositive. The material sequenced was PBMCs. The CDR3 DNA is TGTGCCACCAGCAGACCTAGACAGGGCAACAATCAGCCCCAGCATTTT. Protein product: CATSRPRQGNNQPQHF.